This TCR beta chain was sequenced during a study of T-cell memory formation after mild COVID-19. Germline loops: CDR1 DFQATT, CDR2 SNEGSKA (reference sequence). Trimming pared 6 bases from V and 0 bases from J, leaving 9 bases between. The CDR3 consists of 12 residues. This clonotype was counted only a few times. Using its own MiXCR run on the 5' RACE reads, TCRdb lists one record per CDR3 protein. This table holds about 190,000 distinct CDR3 sequences, around 30% found once. The sequenced material came from PBMCs or a T cell subset sorted from them (not recorded which). The receptor was derived from an adult woman who had mild COVID-19 (a few samples of this study predate the infection). Cell type and time point are not known. The V gene is TRBV20-1, the J gene TRBJ2-7, with D hard to call. The CDR3 is CSAPTDSYEQYF. DNA of the CDR3: TGCAGTGCCCCGACCGACTCCTACGAGCAGTACTTC.